The 23 T cell receptor beta chains listed next were all sequenced from one sample in a study of HIV-infected patients and healthy controls. Follow-up blood was drawn about 14 weeks, roughly three months, after antiretroviral therapy began. The repertoire came from unfractionated whole blood and reflected all unsorted peripheral T cells. cDNA was made from around 0.5 ug RNA using alpha and beta constant primers. Each of the alpha and beta chains got its own library through chain-specific third strand synthesis with indices. TCRdb analysed the 5' RACE reads with MiXCR anew, one entry per CDR3 protein. This table holds about 8,600 distinct CDR3 sequences, 8.7% found once. Specimen: blood, collected during antiretroviral therapy. These receptor sequences come from an adult with HIV infection.

This clonotype was picked up many times. The V gene is TRBV11-2, the J gene TRBJ2-5; no clear D gene. Germline-derived CDR1 and CDR2 are SGHAT and FQNNGV. Trimming removed 1 base from V and 6 bases from J, with 6 bases in between. This CDR3 contains 12 residues. The CDR3 DNA is TGTGCCAGCAGCTTAGGGCAGCAGACCCAGTACTTC. Residues: CASSLGQQTQYF.

This clonotype was counted only a few times. The CDR3 reads CASSLSSGRPGEQYF. CDR3 in DNA: TGTGCCAGCAGTTTATCTAGCGGGAGACCGGGTGAGCAGTACTTC. This chain links TRBV12-3 or TRBV12-4 with TRBJ2-7; TRBD2 matches 10 bases. The CDR3 has 15 amino acids. The ends lost 2 bases at V and 7 bases at J; junction bases unmatched: 8.

This clonotype has a count of ten or more. The chain combines TRBV19 with TRBJ2-3, with 9 bases matching TRBD2. The CDR3 is 16 amino acids. The germline gives CDR1 LNHDA, CDR2 SQIVND (reference sequence). Trimming at V came to 5 bases and at J to 0 bases, leaving 6 bases not matched to a gene. The CDR3 coding sequence is TGTGCCAGTAGTCTCCAGCGGGGGGCTAGCACAGATACGCAGTATTTT. Its translation: CASSLQRGASTDTQYF.

This clonotype was counted at least ten times. The rearrangement uses TRBV10-2 and TRBJ2-1; 12 bases line up with TRBD2. The CDR3 length is 16 residues. V was clipped by 9 bases and J by 9 bases; unmatched bases: 15. Germline-derived CDR1 and CDR2 are WSHSY and SAAADI. CDR3 region: CARSRPSGGALGEQFF. The CDR3 DNA sequence: TGCGCCAGGAGTAGGCCTAGCGGGGGGGCCTTGGGTGAGCAGTTCTTC.

V is TRBV6-5 and J is TRBJ1-5, with D possibly TRBD1 on 6 matching bases. V was cut by 5 bases and J by 0 bases, with 14 bases left in between. This CDR3 comprises 16 residues. Per the germline V gene, CDR1 is MNHEY and CDR2 is SVGAGI. The CDR3 DNA sequence: TGTGCCAGCAGTAAAACCGGGACAAATAGCAATCAGCCCCAGCATTTT. Its protein product is CASSKTGTNSNQPQHF.

The sample holds a few counts of this clonotype. The chain is built from TRBV25-1 and TRBJ1-2; TRBD1 matches at 8 bases. The CDR3 extends over 16 amino acids. The germline V gene encodes CDR1 MGHDK and CDR2 SYGVNS. Trimming took 2 bases from V and 5 from J; bases not matched to a gene: 10. In DNA form, the CDR3 reads TGTGCCAGCAGTGAAGGAAAACAGGGGGGTATTTATGGCTACACCTTC. Translated: CASSEGKQGGIYGYTF.

Many counts were recorded for this clonotype. DNA for the CDR3: TGTGCCAGCAGCTTGGTAAGCTACGAGCAGTACTTC. Translating gives CASSLVSYEQYF. V and J are TRBV5-6 and TRBJ2-7, with D hard to call. The CDR3 loop spans 12 amino acids. The V end was cut by 0 bases, the J end by 3 bases, with 4 bases between. The germline V gene has CDR1 SGHDT and CDR2 YYEEEE.

By sample share, this clonotype is medium-sized. V is TRBV27 and J is TRBJ2-3, with D maybe TRBD1 (6 bases). This CDR3 region has 15 residues. Deletions cut 6 bases from V and 2 bases from J, with 15 bases between. The germline V gene has CDR1 MNHEY and CDR2 SMNVEV (reference sequence). CDR3 in DNA: TGTGCCAGCAGCACCACAGGGCGGATCACAGATACGCAGTATTTT. Amino acid sequence: CASSTTGRITDTQYF.

This sequence joins TRBV5-6 and TRBJ1-5, with D unresolved. Trimming removed 4 bases from V and 1 base from J, with 6 bases in between. Germline CDR1 is SGHDT and CDR2 is YYEEEE. The CDR3 sequence is 13 residues long. CDR3 sequence (DNA): TGTGCCAGCAGCCCGGGGAGCAATCAGCCCCAGCATTTT. This sequence encodes CASSPGSNQPQHF. Using reference TRBV5-6 and TRBJ1-5 for the parts outside the CDR3, the full variable domain is DAGVTQSPTHLIKTRGQQVTLRCSPKSGHDTVSWYQQALGQGPQFIFQYYEEEERQRGNFPDRFSGHQFPNYSSELNVNALLLGDSALYLCASSPGSNQPQHFGDGTRLSIL.

This chain joins TRBV9 and TRBJ1-5; possibly TRBD1 for D (5 bases). Trimming cost V 0 bases and J 4 bases, with 17 bases left between them. CDR3 length: 17 amino acids. Germline-derived CDR1 and CDR2 are SGDLS and YYNGEE. The CDR3 nucleotides read TGTGCCAGCAGCGTAGAGGCGTACGGGGCCGGGAATCAGCCCCAGCATTTT. Its translation: CASSVEAYGAGNQPQHF. Combining the CDR3 with reference TRBV9 and TRBJ1-5 gives the whole variable domain DSGVTQTPKHLITATGQRVTLRCSPRSGDLSVYWYQQSLDQGLQFLIQYYNGEERAKGNILERFSAQQFPDLHSELNLSSLELGDSALYFCASSVEAYGAGNQPQHFGDGTRLSIL.

The rearrangement uses TRBV30 and TRBJ1-2; D remains ambiguous. Trimming removed 4 bases at V and 9 bases at J, with 18 bases between. The length of the CDR3 is 13 residues. CDR1 and CDR2 from the germline V gene are GTSNPN and SVGIG (reference sequence). The CDR3 region is CAWNTGAWASYTF. As DNA, the CDR3 is TGTGCCTGGAATACGGGAGCGTGGGCCAGCTACACCTTC.

By proportion, this clonotype is medium-sized. V and J are TRBV5-1 and TRBJ1-3, with a tentative D call TRBD1 (6 bases). Germline V gene lookup returns CDR1 SGHRS and CDR2 YFSETQ. Trimming removed 0 bases from V and 4 bases from J, with 11 bases in between. The CDR3 contains 15 residues. The CDR3 region has the DNA TGCGCCAGCAGCTTGGAACAGGGTCCCGGAAACACCATATATTTT. It translates to CASSLEQGPGNTIYF. Filled out from reference TRBV5-1 and TRBJ1-3, the complete variable domain reads KAGVTQTPRYLIKTRGQQVTLSCSPISGHRSVSWYQQTPGQGLQFLFEYFSETQRNKGNFPGRFSGRQFSNSRSEMNVSTLELGDSALYLCASSLEQGPGNTIYFGEGSWLTVV.

This clonotype has ten or more counts. The rearrangement joins TRBV5-6 to TRBJ2-2; 8 nucleotides align to TRBD2. The V gene's germline CDR1 is SGHDT and CDR2 YYEEEE. This CDR3 region has 15 residues. The V gene end was trimmed by 1 base and the J gene end by 1 base; junction bases not matched to a gene: 0. In nucleotides, the CDR3 is TGTGCCAGCAGCTTGAGCGGGGGGAACACCGGGGAGCTGTTTTTT. This codes for CASSLSGGNTGELFF.

By proportion, this clonotype is medium-sized (0.01 to 0.1%). The CDR3 reads CASSFSTDTQYF. The CDR3 nucleotides read TGCGCCAGCAGCTTTAGCACAGATACGCAGTATTTT. The chain carries TRBV5-1 and TRBJ2-3, with D unclear. Deletions cut 2 bases from V and 0 bases from J, with 1 base between. The CDR3 contains 12 residues. Germline V gives CDR1 SGHRS, CDR2 YFSETQ.

This clonotype was observed many times. V is TRBV5-6 and J is TRBJ2-7; 8 bases agree with TRBD2. V lost 5 bases to trimming and J lost 5 bases; unmatched junction nucleotides: 15. In germline, CDR1 is SGHDT, CDR2 YYEEEE. The CDR3 consists of 16 residues. CDR3 sequence: CASSLPGTGGIHEQYF. The CDR3 DNA follows: TGTGCCAGCAGTCTCCCCGGAACGGGAGGGATCCACGAGCAGTACTTC. The entire variable domain, with the rest obtained from reference TRBV5-6 and TRBJ2-7, is as follows: DAGVTQSPTHLIKTRGQQVTLRCSPKSGHDTVSWYQQALGQGPQFIFQYYEEEERQRGNFPDRFSGHQFPNYSSELNVNALLLGDSALYLCASSLPGTGGIHEQYFGPGTRLTVT.

For the CDR3, the DNA is TGTGCCAGCAGCTGGACTAGCGGGTACGAGCAGTACTTC. It yields the protein CASSWTSGYEQYF. The V call is TRBV7-8, the J call TRBJ2-7; 11 positions match TRBD2. CDR1 and CDR2 from the germline V gene are SGHVS and FQNEAQ. With V trimmed by 4 bases and J by 4 bases, 0 bases remained unmatched. The CDR3 runs 13 residues.

This clonotype was seen a handful of times. The chain uses TRBV15 and TRBJ2-5; D remains unclear. Deletions cut 1 base from V and 4 bases from J, with 10 bases between. Germline lookup yields CDR1 LNHNV and CDR2 YYDKDF (reference sequence). CDR3 length: 14 amino acids. CDR3 sequence: CATSRVTLGETQYF. Written as DNA, the CDR3 is TGTGCCACCAGCAGAGTAACCCTTGGAGAGACCCAGTACTTC. Full variable domain (missing parts from reference TRBV15 and TRBJ2-5): DAMVIQNPRYQVTQFGKPVTLSCSQTLNHNVMYWYQQKSSQAPKLLFHYYDKDFNNEADTPDNFQSRRPNTSFCFLDIRSPGLGDTAMYLCATSRVTLGETQYFGPGTRLLVL.

In this sample, this clonotype turned up a few times. The chain uses TRBV3-1 and TRBJ1-1, with unresolved D. Per germline, CDR1 LGHDT and CDR2 YNNKEL (reference sequence). V was trimmed by 2 bases and J by 5 bases, leaving 6 bases between them. The CDR3 has 12 residues. The DNA of the CDR3 is TGTGCCAGCAGCCAATTAGGTACTGAAGCTTTCTTT. It specifies CASSQLGTEAFF. Complete variable domain (other parts from reference TRBV3-1 and TRBJ1-1): DTAVSQTPKYLVTQMGNDKSIKCEQNLGHDTMYWYKQDSKKFLKIMFSYNNKELIINETVPNRFSPKSPDKAHLNLHINSLELGDSAVYFCASSQLGTEAFFGQGTRLTVV.

This clonotype was seen at least ten times. The genes are TRBV5-4 and TRBJ2-3; TRBD1 matches 8 bases. The CDR3 extends over 15 amino acids. Germline CDR1 SGHNT, CDR2 YYREEE (reference sequence). After removal of 4 bases from V and 2 bases from J, the junction contained 6 bases not matched to a gene. The CDR3 sequence: CASSPKQGVTDTQYF. The CDR3 region has the DNA TGTGCCAGCAGCCCCAAACAGGGGGTCACAGATACGCAGTATTTT.

In its sample, this clonotype was seen a few times. The chain carries TRBV12-3 or TRBV12-4 and TRBJ2-5, with TRBD1 as a possible D gene (7 bases). The CDR3 runs 16 residues. Trimming cost V 6 bases and J 3 bases, with 20 bases left between them. The CDR3 bases are TGTGCCAGCAGCCTATCTTTACAGGGGAGGAAAGAGACCCAGTACTTC. It is translated as CASSLSLQGRKETQYF.

This clonotype has only one observation. CDR3 nucleotide sequence: TGTGCCAGCAGCTTGGATAGGAGAAACACCATATATTTT. This codes for CASSLDRRNTIYF. V gene TRBV5-6 combines with J gene TRBJ1-3, with no clear D. Germline assignment: CDR1 SGHDT and CDR2 YYEEEE. The germline V and J ends were trimmed by 0 bases and 5 bases, with 6 bases remaining between them. There are 13 residues in the CDR3.

This clonotype came up many times. This chain uses TRBV7-2 with TRBJ2-1; weak D call: TRBD2 (6 bases). Trimming took 4 bases from V and 14 from J, leaving 18 bases between them. This CDR3 comprises 13 residues. Germline CDR1 and CDR2: SGHTA and FQGNSA. Here the CDR3 reads CASSSRLVVVKFF. The DNA for the CDR3 is TGTGCCAGCAGCTCGAGACTAGTCGTAGTAAAGTTCTTC.

This clonotype rates as medium-sized. The chain employs TRBV29-1 and TRBJ2-7; D uncertain. The V end lost 4 bases, the J end lost 3 bases, and 10 bases lay between the germline ends. This CDR3 is 12 amino acids long. Germline V gives CDR1 SQVTM, CDR2 ANQGSEA. The CDR3 DNA follows: TGCAGCGTTGCGTCGGAGATCTACGAGCAGTACTTC. Residues: CSVASEIYEQYF.